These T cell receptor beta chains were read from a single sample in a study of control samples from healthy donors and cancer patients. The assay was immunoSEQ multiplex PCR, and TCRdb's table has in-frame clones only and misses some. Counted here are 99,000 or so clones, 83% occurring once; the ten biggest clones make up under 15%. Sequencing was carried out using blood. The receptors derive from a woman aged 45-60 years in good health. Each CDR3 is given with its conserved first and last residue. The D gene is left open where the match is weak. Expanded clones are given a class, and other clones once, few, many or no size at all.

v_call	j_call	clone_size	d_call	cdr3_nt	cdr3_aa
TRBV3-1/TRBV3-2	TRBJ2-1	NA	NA	TGTGCCAGCAGCCAAGATACTAGGGGGGCCGAGCAGTTCTTC	CASSQDTRGAEQFF
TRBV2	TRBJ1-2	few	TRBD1	TGTGCCAGCAGGGGACAGGGGGGGAACTATGGCTACACCTTC	CASRGQGGNYGYTF
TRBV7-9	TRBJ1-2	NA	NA	TGTGCCAGCAGCGCTACCGGGACACACTATGGCTACACCTTC	CASSATGTHYGYTF
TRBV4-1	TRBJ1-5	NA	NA	TGCGCCAGCAGCCAAGAAGGGCCGAGAAACAATCAGCCCCAGCATTTT	CASSQEGPRNNQPQHF
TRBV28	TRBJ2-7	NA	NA	TGTGCCAGCACAACGCCGGGACACCTCTACGAGCAGTACTTC	CASTTPGHLYEQYF
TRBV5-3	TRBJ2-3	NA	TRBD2	TGTGCCAGAAGCTTGGAGGCTAGCGGTTACACAGATACGCAGTATTTT	CARSLEASGYTDTQYF
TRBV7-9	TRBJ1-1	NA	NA	TGTGCCAGCAGCTTAGGGTCCAGTGAAGCTTTCTTT	CASSLGSSEAFF
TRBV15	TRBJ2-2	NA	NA	TGTGCCACCAGCAGAGATCCGGGGTTAGAGATGAACACCGGGGAGCTGTTTTTT	CATSRDPGLEMNTGELFF
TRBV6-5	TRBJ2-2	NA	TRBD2	TGTGCCAGCAGCGGGACTAGCGGGAACACCGGGGAGCTGTTTTTT	CASSGTSGNTGELFF
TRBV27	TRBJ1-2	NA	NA	TGTGCCAGCAGTTTCAGTGTAGCTAACTATGGCTACACCTTC	CASSFSVANYGYTF